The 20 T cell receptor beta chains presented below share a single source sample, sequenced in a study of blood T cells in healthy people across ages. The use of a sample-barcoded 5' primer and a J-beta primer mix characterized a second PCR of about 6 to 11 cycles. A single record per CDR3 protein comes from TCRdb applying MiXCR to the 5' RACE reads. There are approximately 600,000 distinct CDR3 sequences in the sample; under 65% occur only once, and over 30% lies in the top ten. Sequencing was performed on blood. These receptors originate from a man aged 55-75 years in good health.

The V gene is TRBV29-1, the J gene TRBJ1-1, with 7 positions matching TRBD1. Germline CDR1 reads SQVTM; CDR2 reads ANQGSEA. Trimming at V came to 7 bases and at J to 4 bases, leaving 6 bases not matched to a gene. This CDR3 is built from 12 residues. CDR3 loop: CSASRGVTEAFF. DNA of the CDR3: TGCAGCGCATCCAGGGGGGTCACTGAAGCTTTCTTT.

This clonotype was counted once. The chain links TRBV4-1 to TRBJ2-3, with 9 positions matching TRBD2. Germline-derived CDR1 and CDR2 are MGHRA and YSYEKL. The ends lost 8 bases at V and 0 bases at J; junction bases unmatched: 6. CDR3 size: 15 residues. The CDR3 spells CASLSGTSSTDTQYF. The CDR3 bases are TGCGCCAGCCTATCCGGGACTAGCAGCACAGATACGCAGTATTTT.

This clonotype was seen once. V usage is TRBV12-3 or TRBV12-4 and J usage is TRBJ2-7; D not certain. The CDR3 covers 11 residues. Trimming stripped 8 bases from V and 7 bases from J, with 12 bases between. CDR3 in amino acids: CASAWANEQYF. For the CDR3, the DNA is TGTGCCAGCGCATGGGCCAATGAGCAGTACTTC.

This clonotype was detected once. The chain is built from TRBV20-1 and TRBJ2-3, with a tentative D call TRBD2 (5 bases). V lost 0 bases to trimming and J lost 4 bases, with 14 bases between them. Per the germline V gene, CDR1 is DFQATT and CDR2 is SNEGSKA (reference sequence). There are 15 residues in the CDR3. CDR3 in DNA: TGCAGTGCTAGAGATCCGGCCAGGCGGGCAGATACGCAGTATTTT. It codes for CSARDPARRADTQYF.

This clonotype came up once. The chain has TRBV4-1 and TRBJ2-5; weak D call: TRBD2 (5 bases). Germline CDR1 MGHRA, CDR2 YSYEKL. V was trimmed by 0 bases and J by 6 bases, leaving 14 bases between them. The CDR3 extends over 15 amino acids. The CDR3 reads CASSQDPSAGKTQYF. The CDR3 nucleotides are TGCGCCAGCAGCCAAGACCCTTCGGCCGGGAAGACCCAGTACTTC.

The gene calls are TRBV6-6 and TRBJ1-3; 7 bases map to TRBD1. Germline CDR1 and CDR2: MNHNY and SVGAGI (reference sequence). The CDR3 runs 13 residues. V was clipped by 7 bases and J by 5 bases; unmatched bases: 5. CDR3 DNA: TGTGCCAGCACCCCGGGACAGCGAAACACCATATATTTT. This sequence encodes CASTPGQRNTIYF.

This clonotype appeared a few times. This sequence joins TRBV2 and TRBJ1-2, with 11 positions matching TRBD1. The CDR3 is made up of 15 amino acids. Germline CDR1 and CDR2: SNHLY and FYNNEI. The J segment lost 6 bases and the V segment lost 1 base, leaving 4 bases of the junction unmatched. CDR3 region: CASSEVGQGGDGYTF. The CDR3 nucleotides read TGTGCCAGCAGTGAAGTGGGACAGGGGGGAGATGGCTACACCTTC.

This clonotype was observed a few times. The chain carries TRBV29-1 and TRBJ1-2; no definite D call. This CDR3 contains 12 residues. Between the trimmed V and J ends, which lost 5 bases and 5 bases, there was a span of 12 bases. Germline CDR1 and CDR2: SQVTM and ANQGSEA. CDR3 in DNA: TGCAGCGTTCGGGTGGAATGGTATGGCTACACCTTC. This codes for CSVRVEWYGYTF.

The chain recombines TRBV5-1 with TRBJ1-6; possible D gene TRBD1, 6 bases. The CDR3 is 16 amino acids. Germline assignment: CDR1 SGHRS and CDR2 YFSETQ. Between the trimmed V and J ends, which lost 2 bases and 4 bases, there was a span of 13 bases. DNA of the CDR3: TGCGCCAGCAGCTTACAGGGAAACCTATATAATTCACCCCTCCACTTT. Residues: CASSLQGNLYNSPLHF.

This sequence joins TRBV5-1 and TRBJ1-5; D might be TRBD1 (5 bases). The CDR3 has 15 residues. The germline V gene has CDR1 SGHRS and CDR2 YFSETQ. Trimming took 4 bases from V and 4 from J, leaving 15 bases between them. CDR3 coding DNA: TGCGCCAGCAGCCTCCAGGGATTTAGTAATCAGCCCCAGCATTTT. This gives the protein CASSLQGFSNQPQHF.

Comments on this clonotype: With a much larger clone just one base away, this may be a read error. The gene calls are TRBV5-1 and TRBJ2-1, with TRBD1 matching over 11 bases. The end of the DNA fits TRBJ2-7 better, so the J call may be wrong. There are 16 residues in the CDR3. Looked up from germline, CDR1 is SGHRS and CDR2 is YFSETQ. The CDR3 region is CASSTGTGGSYNEQYF. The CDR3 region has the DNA TGCGCCAGCAGTACCGGGACAGGGGGTTCCTACAATGAGCAGTACTTC.

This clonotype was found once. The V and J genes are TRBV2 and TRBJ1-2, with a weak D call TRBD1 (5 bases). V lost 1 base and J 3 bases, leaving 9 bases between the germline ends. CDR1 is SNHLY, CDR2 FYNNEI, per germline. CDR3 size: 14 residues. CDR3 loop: CASSEGRGDYGYTF. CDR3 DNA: TGTGCCAGCAGTGAAGGTAGAGGGGACTATGGCTACACCTTC.

In DNA, the CDR3 is TGCGCCAGCAGCTTGGGACAGATGAGGGAGACCCAGTACTTC. This codes for CASSLGQMRETQYF. The gene calls are TRBV5-1 and TRBJ2-5; maybe TRBD1 (5 bases). The CDR3 runs to 14 residues. Germline CDR1 and CDR2: SGHRS and YFSETQ. V shed 0 bases and J shed 5 bases, with 11 bases lying between them. The complete variable domain, with remaining parts taken from reference TRBV5-1 and TRBJ2-5, reads KAGVTQTPRYLIKTRGQQVTLSCSPISGHRSVSWYQQTPGQGLQFLFEYFSETQRNKGNFPGRFSGRQFSNSRSEMNVSTLELGDSALYLCASSLGQMRETQYFGPGTRLLVL.

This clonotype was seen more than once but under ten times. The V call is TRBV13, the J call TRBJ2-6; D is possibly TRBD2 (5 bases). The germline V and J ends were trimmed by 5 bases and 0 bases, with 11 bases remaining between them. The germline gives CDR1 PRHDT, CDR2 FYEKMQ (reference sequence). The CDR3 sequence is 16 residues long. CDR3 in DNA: TGTGCCAGCAGCCCCCGGGGTCCCTCTGGGGCCAACGTCCTGACTTTC. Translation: CASSPRGPSGANVLTF.

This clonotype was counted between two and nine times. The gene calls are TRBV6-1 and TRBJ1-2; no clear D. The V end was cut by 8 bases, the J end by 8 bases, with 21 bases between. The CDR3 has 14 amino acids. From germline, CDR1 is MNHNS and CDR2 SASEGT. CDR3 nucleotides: TGTGCCAGCCAGGACGGTGATTGGACGGGCGGCTACACCTTC. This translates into CASQDGDWTGGYTF.

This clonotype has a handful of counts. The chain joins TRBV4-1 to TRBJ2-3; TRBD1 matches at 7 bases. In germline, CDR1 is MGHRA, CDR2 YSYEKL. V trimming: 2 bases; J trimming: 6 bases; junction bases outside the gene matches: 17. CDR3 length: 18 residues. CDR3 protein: CASSQMSSAGTDRDTQYF. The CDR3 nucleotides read TGCGCCAGCAGCCAAATGAGCTCGGCCGGGACAGATCGTGATACGCAGTATTTT.

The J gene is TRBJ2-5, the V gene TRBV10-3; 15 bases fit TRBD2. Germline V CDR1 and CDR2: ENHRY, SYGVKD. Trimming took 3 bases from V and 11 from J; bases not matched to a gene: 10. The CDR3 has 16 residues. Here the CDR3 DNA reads TGTGCCATCAGTGAAAAAGGACTAGCGGGGGGGGATGAGCAGTACTTC. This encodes CAISEKGLAGGDEQYF.

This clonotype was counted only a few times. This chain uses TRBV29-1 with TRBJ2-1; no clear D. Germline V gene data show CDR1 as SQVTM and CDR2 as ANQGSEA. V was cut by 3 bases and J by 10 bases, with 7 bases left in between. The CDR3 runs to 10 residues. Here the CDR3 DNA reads TGCAGCGTTGACAGTGAAGAGCAGTTCTTC. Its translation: CSVDSEEQFF.

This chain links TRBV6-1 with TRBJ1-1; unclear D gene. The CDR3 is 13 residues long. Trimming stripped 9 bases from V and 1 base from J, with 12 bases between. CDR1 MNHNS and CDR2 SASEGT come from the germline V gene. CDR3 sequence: CASSTTSNTEAFF. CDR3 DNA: TGTGCCAGTTCCACGACCTCGAACACTGAAGCTTTCTTT.

The DNA of the CDR3 is TGTGCCAGCAGTAACCGGGCTTCCAAGACAGATACGCAGTATTTT. Translating gives CASSNRASKTDTQYF. The rearrangement joins TRBV12-3 or TRBV12-4 to TRBJ2-3; D remains unclear. The CDR3 loop spans 15 amino acids. V lost 5 bases, J lost 3 bases, and 15 bases lay in between.